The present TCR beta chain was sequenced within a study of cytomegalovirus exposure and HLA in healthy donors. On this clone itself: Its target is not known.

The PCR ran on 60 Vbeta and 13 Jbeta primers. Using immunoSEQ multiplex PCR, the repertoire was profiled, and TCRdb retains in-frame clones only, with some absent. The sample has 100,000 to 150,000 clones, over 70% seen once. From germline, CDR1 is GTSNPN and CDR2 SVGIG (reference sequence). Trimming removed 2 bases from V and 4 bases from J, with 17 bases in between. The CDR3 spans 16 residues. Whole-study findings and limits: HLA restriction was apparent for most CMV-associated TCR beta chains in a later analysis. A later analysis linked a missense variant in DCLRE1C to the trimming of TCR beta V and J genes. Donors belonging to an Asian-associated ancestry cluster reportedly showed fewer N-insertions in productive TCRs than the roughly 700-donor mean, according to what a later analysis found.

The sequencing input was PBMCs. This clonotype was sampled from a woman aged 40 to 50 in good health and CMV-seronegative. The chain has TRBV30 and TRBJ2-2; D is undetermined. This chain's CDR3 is CAWSTGAWPITGELFF. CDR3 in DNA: TGTGCCTGGAGTACGGGTGCTTGGCCGATCACCGGGGAGCTGTTTTTT. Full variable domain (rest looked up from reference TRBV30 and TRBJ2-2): SQTIHQWPATLVQPVGSPLSLECTVEGTSNPNLYWYRQAAGRGLQLLFYSVGIGQISSEVPQNLSASRPQDRQFILSSKKLLLSDSGFYLCAWSTGAWPITGELFFGEGSRLTVL.